This T cell receptor beta chain derives from a study of T cells in Graves' hyperthyroidism and ophthalmopathy. Study outcomes and limitations: Blood held most thyroid clonotypes expanded above 0.001 frequency.

To note about this clonotype: What it binds is unknown.

It was RNA transcripts that yielded the amplified TCR beta CDR3 regions. Primed by the HTBI set, a first-round RT-PCR was run on the TCR CDR3. TCRdb re-called the multiplex PCR reads with MiXCR, one entry per CDR3 protein. The sample has 300,000 to 450,000 distinct CDR3 sequences, just under 15% seen once. This clonotype was sampled from a woman aged 30 to 39 with Graves' hyperthyroidism. Input material: blood.

The CDR3: CATSRDGDYDNEQFF. DNA for the CDR3: TGTGCCACCAGCAGAGATGGGGACTACGACAATGAGCAGTTCTTC. The chain couples TRBV15 to TRBJ2-1; TRBD2 matches at 7 bases. Germline values: CDR1 LNHNV, CDR2 YYDKDF (reference sequence). There are 15 residues in the CDR3. V gave up 0 bases and J gave up 5 bases; unmatched junction bases: 4.